A single sample gave rise to the 5 T cell receptor beta chains below, sequenced in a study of beta chain features in type 1 diabetes. The sequenced template was cDNA made from the entire isolated RNA. Here immunoSEQ multiplex PCR was the method, and the copy in TCRdb shows in-frame clones only, minus some. The table has about 110,000 clones, under 40% seen once. Sequenced material: stem cell memory CD4+ T cells from blood. These receptor sequences come from a woman between 18 and 29 years old in good health.

V gene TRBV6-6 combines with J gene TRBJ2-1; D is possibly TRBD2 (6 bases). This CDR3 contains 16 residues. V lost 1 base and J lost 1, with 11 bases in between. CDR1 is MNHNY and CDR2 is SVGAGI in the germline V gene (reference sequence). The CDR3 DNA reads TGTGCCAGCAGTTACTTGGGGGGTGGATCCTACAATGAGCAGTTCTTC. The encoded protein is CASSYLGGGSYNEQFF.

The chain employs TRBV5-6 and TRBJ1-2, with D hard to call. The CDR3 contains 14 residues. V lost 1 base and J 5 bases, leaving 12 bases between the germline ends. In germline, CDR1 is SGHDT, CDR2 YYEEEE. CDR3 coding DNA: TGTGCCAGCAGCTTGTTGCGTGTGGAGTATGGCTACACCTTC. Its translation: CASSLLRVEYGYTF. The full variable domain, rest sourced from reference TRBV5-6 and TRBJ1-2, is DAGVTQSPTHLIKTRGQQVTLRCSPKSGHDTVSWYQQALGQGPQFIFQYYEEEERQRGNFPDRFSGHQFPNYSSELNVNALLLGDSALYLCASSLLRVEYGYTFGSGTRLTVV.

This clone appeared a single time. The V call is TRBV5-6, the J call TRBJ1-2, with D uncertain. Per germline, CDR1 SGHDT and CDR2 YYEEEE. There are 12 residues in the CDR3. V lost 5 bases, J lost 2 bases, and 7 bases lay in between. The CDR3 loop reads CASRRANYGYTF. CDR3 nucleotides: TGTGCCAGCAGGAGAGCCAACTATGGCTACACCTTC.

This sequence joins TRBV5-1 and TRBJ2-7; D may be TRBD2 (6 bases). Germline V gene lookup returns CDR1 SGHRS and CDR2 YFSETQ. The CDR3 extends over 13 amino acids. V gave up 5 bases and J gave up 2 bases, with 11 bases separating them. In DNA form, the CDR3 reads TGCGCCAGCAGGGCGGGACCCGCCTACGAGCAGTACTTC. As protein: CASRAGPAYEQYF.

The chain employs TRBV7-9 and TRBJ1-4; 7 bases map to TRBD1. Per germline, CDR1 SEHNR and CDR2 FQNEAQ (reference sequence). The CDR3 is 15 amino acids. V shed 6 bases, J shed 5 bases, and the junction held 9 bases outside the gene matches. For the CDR3, the DNA is TGTGCCAGCAGGCACACCGGGACAGCGAATGAAAAACTGTTTTTT. Its protein product is CASRHTGTANEKLFF. The full variable domain, completed using reference TRBV7-9 and TRBJ1-4, is DTGVSQNPRHKITKRGQNVTFRCDPISEHNRLYWYRQTLGQGPEFLTYFQNEAQLEKSRLLSDRFSAERPKGSFSTLEIQRTEQGDSAMYLCASRHTGTANEKLFFGSGTQLSVL.